A single T cell receptor beta chain is shown here with its context. Methods used by the authors: Estimates of nucleated cell counts were drawn from the amplification of reference gene primers. The repertoire was sequenced with immunoSEQ multiplex PCR; TCRdb's copy has only in-frame clones and lacks some. That table furnishes V, J and clone size, whereas the DNA furnished D and trimming. The sample shows roughly 20,000 clones, nearly 90% of them seen only once. The data originate from a study of blood T cell repertoires in COVID-19. Turning to the study itself: Samples representing acute and convalescent COVID-19 were sourced from the United States, Italy and Spain. In each case, the material was cDNA or gDNA derived from T cells, B-cell-depleted T cells, or PBMCs.

The CDR3 runs 13 residues. V was trimmed by 6 bases and J by 5 bases, leaving 10 bases between them. CDR1 and CDR2 from the germline V gene are KGHSH and LQKENI. The chain carries TRBV18 and TRBJ2-2, with D possibly matching TRBD1 (5 bases). The sample was peripheral blood. This receptor was obtained from a human donor with active COVID-19. The donor label of this sample is uncertain. The CDR3 nucleotides are TGTGCCAGCTCGTACCCAGGGACCGGGGAGCTGTTTTTT. This gives the protein CASSYPGTGELFF.